Below are 28 T cell receptor beta chains sequenced from a single sample in a study of shared clonotypes between healthy human individuals. Assay used: immunoSEQ multiplex PCR; TCRdb lists only in-frame clones, some missing. The sample consists of about 2.1 million clones, over 85% of them appearing once. Terminally differentiated effector memory CD45RA+ cells were excluded by CCR7 positive selection of CD45RO-negative cells. Sequencing used naive CD8+ T cells from PBMCs. The receptors were gathered from a man in his late teens or twenties in good health. Some clones in this sample may be carry-over from other donors' samples.

Here the CDR3 DNA reads TGTGCCAGCAGTTCTACAGGGGGACTCCCTGAAGCTTTCTTT. This encodes CASSSTGGLPEAFF. The chain recombines TRBV6-5 with TRBJ1-1; 8 bases are a match to TRBD1. V shed 4 bases, J shed 6 bases, and the junction held 7 bases outside the gene matches. The CDR3 runs to 14 residues. Germline V CDR1 and CDR2: MNHEY, SVGAGI.

V usage is TRBV28 and J usage is TRBJ2-1; no firm D call. V lost 9 bases to trimming and J lost 5 bases, with 17 bases between them. CDR1 is MDHEN, CDR2 SYDVKM, per germline. There are 14 residues in the CDR3. The CDR3 sequence is CASRHRTLNNEQFF. The CDR3 nucleotides read TGTGCCAGTCGGCACCGGACCTTAAACAATGAGCAGTTCTTC.

A note on this clone: Other DNA sequences in the sample encode the same CDR3. The chain is built from TRBV7-9 and TRBJ2-3, with no clear D. The V gene lost 0 bases and the J gene lost 4 bases, with 5 bases spanning the gap. Germline assignment: CDR1 SEHNR and CDR2 FQNEAQ (reference sequence). The CDR3 sequence is 13 residues long. CDR3 loop: CASSLAGPDTQYF. CDR3 sequence (DNA): TGTGCCAGCAGCTTAGCCGGGCCAGATACGCAGTATTTT.

The V gene is TRBV7-6, the J gene TRBJ1-2; no reliable D call. The CDR3 has 16 residues. Trimming stripped 4 bases from V and 4 bases from J, with 19 bases between. Germline V lookup: CDR1 SGHVS, CDR2 FNYEAQ. The CDR3 bases are TGTGCCAGCAGCTGTTATAGCGGACGGCGATCCTATGGCTACACCTTC. Translation: CASSCYSGRRSYGYTF.

The V gene is TRBV23-1, the J gene TRBJ2-1, with 9 bases matching TRBD2. TRBV23-1 counts as an open reading frame of uncertain function. The CDR3 has 13 residues. The ends lost 4 bases at V and 9 bases at J; junction bases unmatched: 4. CDR3 loop: CASSPPGLAEQFF. The CDR3 bases are TGCGCCAGCAGTCCCCCGGGACTAGCTGAGCAGTTCTTC.

This chain uses TRBV6-6 with TRBJ2-2; D possibly corresponds to TRBD1 (6 bases). CDR1 MNHNY and CDR2 SVGAGI come from the germline V gene (reference sequence). V was trimmed by 0 bases and J by 6 bases, leaving 8 bases between them. CDR3 length: 14 amino acids. CDR3 DNA sequence: TGTGCCAGCAGTTACTCGAAGGGGGCCGGGGAGCTGTTTTTT. It encodes CASSYSKGAGELFF.

The DNA of the CDR3 is TGTGCCAGCAGCCAAAGTCCGGATGAGCAGTTCTTC. It yields the protein CASSQSPDEQFF. The chain combines TRBV11-3 with TRBJ2-1; D remains unclear. In germline, CDR1 is SGHNT, CDR2 YENEEA. With 5 bases removed from V and 8 bases from J, the gap between germline ends came to 10 bases. The CDR3 is 12 amino acids.

The chain couples TRBV27 to TRBJ2-1, with D perhaps given as TRBD1 or TRBD2 (5 bases each). V was pared by 5 bases and J by 13 bases, with 24 bases between. The CDR3 consists of 15 residues. Germline V gives CDR1 MNHEY, CDR2 SMNVEV (reference sequence). This CDR3 reads CASSLVGTGRAEQFF. The CDR3 DNA reads as TGTGCCAGCAGTCTTGTCGGGACGGGCCGGGCGGAACAGTTCTTC.

This chain connects TRBV6-1 to TRBJ2-3; 10 nucleotides align to TRBD2. This CDR3 comprises 15 residues. V lost 6 bases, J lost 1 base, and 4 bases stayed unmatched. Germline CDR1 MNHNS, CDR2 SASEGT. This chain's CDR3 is CASSEGTSGTDTQYF. CDR3 DNA: TGTGCCAGCAGCGAGGGGACTAGCGGCACAGATACGCAGTATTTT.

The V and J genes are TRBV28 and TRBJ2-1, with D uncertain. The CDR3 consists of 16 residues. Trimming stripped 1 base from V and 1 base from J, with 11 bases between. Germline assignment: CDR1 MDHEN and CDR2 SYDVKM. The CDR3 DNA is TGTGCCAGCAGTTTATCCAGGCCGCAGTCCTACAATGAGCAGTTCTTC. It translates to CASSLSRPQSYNEQFF.

The genes are TRBV20-1 and TRBJ1-2, with unresolved D. Trimming took off 5 bases at V and 7 bases at J, with 8 bases between the two ends. The germline CDR1 and CDR2 sequences are DFQATT and SNEGSKA (reference sequence). This CDR3 contains 10 residues. This CDR3 reads CSASTLGYTF. CDR3 nucleotide sequence: TGCAGTGCTTCGACCCTTGGCTACACCTTC.

This clone turned up a few times. The chain uses TRBV9 and TRBJ2-2, with D hard to call. V was clipped by 1 base and J by 6 bases, with 7 bases between them. Per the germline V gene, CDR1 is SGDLS and CDR2 is YYNGEE. CDR3 length equals 13 residues. As DNA, the CDR3 is TGTGCCAGCAGCGTACTCCCGGCCGGGGAGCTGTTTTTT. Residues: CASSVLPAGELFF. The variable domain in full, completed from reference TRBV9 and TRBJ2-2, reads DSGVTQTPKHLITATGQRVTLRCSPRSGDLSVYWYQQSLDQGLQFLIQYYNGEERAKGNILERFSAQQFPDLHSELNLSSLELGDSALYFCASSVLPAGELFFGEGSRLTVL.

Details on this clone: Other nucleotide sequences from this sample produce the same CDR3. The V and J genes are TRBV27 and TRBJ2-1, with D hard to call. The CDR3 runs 13 residues. V lost 5 bases to trimming and J lost 5 bases, with 10 bases between them. In germline, CDR1 is MNHEY, CDR2 SMNVEV (reference sequence). The chain's CDR3 is CASSPRGNNEQFF. DNA for the CDR3: TGTGCCAGCAGTCCCCGCGGCAACAATGAGCAGTTCTTC.

The chain carries TRBV27 and TRBJ2-5; TRBD1 might be the D (6 bases). The CDR3 runs 14 residues. Deletions cut 1 base from V and 5 bases from J, with 11 bases between. CDR1 and CDR2 from the germline V gene are MNHEY and SMNVEV (reference sequence). The chain's CDR3 is CASSLLPGDETQYF. The CDR3 DNA follows: TGTGCCAGCAGTTTATTACCAGGGGACGAGACCCAGTACTTC.

The chain joins TRBV6-1 to TRBJ2-1; D not resolved. Trimming pared 7 bases from V and 4 bases from J, leaving 11 bases between. The germline V gene has CDR1 MNHNS and CDR2 SASEGT. The CDR3 totals 13 residues. The CDR3 bases are TGTGCCAGCAAAGCGAGAGTTTACAATGAGCAGTTCTTC. It is translated as CASKARVYNEQFF.

The CDR3, as DNA: TGTGCCAGTAGTTCGCGACCCCGGGATGAGCAGTTCTTC. It translates to CASSSRPRDEQFF. This rearrangement joins TRBV19 to TRBJ2-1; D unclear. V lost 5 bases, J lost 8 bases, and 13 bases lay in between. The CDR3 has 13 residues. Germline lookup yields CDR1 LNHDA and CDR2 SQIVND (reference sequence). The full variable domain, its missing parts supplied by reference TRBV19 and TRBJ2-1, is DGGITQSPKYLFRKEGQNVTLSCEQNLNHDAMYWYRQDPGQGLRLIYYSQIVNDFQKGDIAEGYSVSREKKESFPLTVTSAQKNPTAFYLCASSSRPRDEQFFGPGTRLTVL.

The chain recombines TRBV6-1 with TRBJ2-2, with 14 bases aligning to TRBD2. Trimming removed 4 bases from V and 7 bases from J; junction bases left unmatched: 8. Germline assignment: CDR1 MNHNS and CDR2 SASEGT. This CDR3 has 17 residues. CDR3 coding DNA: TGTGCCAGCAGTGTGACTAGCGGGAGGGCCGAGGTCGGGGAGCTGTTTTTT. It is translated as CASSVTSGRAEVGELFF.

The chain couples TRBV4-3 to TRBJ2-2; no reliable D call. The CDR3 consists of 14 residues. Trimming cost V 0 bases and J 5 bases, with 7 bases left between them. Germline assignment: CDR1 LGHNA and CDR2 YSLEER. In DNA, the CDR3 is TGCGCCAGCAGCCAAGATAGCCAGACCGGGGAGCTGTTTTTT. It translates to CASSQDSQTGELFF.

The CDR3 loop is CASSTGLADLRSSYNEQFF. CDR3 in DNA: TGTGCCAGCAGCACGGGACTAGCCGACCTCAGGAGCTCCTACAATGAGCAGTTCTTC. This chain connects TRBV11-2 to TRBJ2-1; 9 bases are a match to TRBD2. This CDR3 is built from 19 residues. J gave up 0 bases and V 5 bases, and 14 bases lay outside the gene matches. Germline lookup yields CDR1 SGHAT and CDR2 FQNNGV. Complete variable domain (other parts from reference TRBV11-2 and TRBJ2-1): EAGVAQSPRYKIIEKRQSVAFWCNPISGHATLYWYQQILGQGPKLLIQFQNNGVVDDSQLPKDRFSAERLKGVDSTLKIQPAKLEDSAVYLCASSTGLADLRSSYNEQFFGPGTRLTVL.

The chain is built from TRBV19 and TRBJ1-1; the D is unclear. CDR3 length: 14 amino acids. V lost 7 bases to trimming and J lost 1 base, with 13 bases between them. The germline V gene encodes CDR1 LNHDA and CDR2 SQIVND (reference sequence). The DNA of the CDR3 is TGTGCCAGTACCCACAGTCAGACGAACACTGAAGCTTTCTTT. Translating gives CASTHSQTNTEAFF.

This chain connects TRBV27 to TRBJ2-2; D gene unclear. Germline CDR1 reads MNHEY; CDR2 reads SMNVEV (reference sequence). The V and J ends lost 3 bases and 2 bases respectively, with 7 bases between them. The CDR3 extends over 14 amino acids. CDR3 protein: CASSFALNTGELFF. The CDR3 nucleotides read TGTGCCAGCAGTTTCGCACTAAACACCGGGGAGCTGTTTTTT.

A note on this clone: The same CDR3 can be traced to other DNA sequences in this sample. This sequence joins TRBV30 and TRBJ2-7; D is unclear. Germline loops: CDR1 GTSNPN, CDR2 SVGIG (reference sequence). This CDR3 contains 11 residues. Trimming left V 0 bases short and J 3 bases short, with 3 bases between. DNA for the CDR3: TGTGCCTGGAGTGTTAGCTACGAGCAGTACTTC. Its protein product is CAWSVSYEQYF.

This chain uses TRBV19 with TRBJ2-7; D may be TRBD2 (5 bases). V shed 7 bases and J shed 2 bases, with 15 bases lying between them. The length of the CDR3 is 14 residues. Germline-derived CDR1 and CDR2 are LNHDA and SQIVND (reference sequence). CDR3 loop: CASKIRQRAYEQYF. In nucleotides, the CDR3 is TGTGCCAGTAAAATTCGGCAGAGGGCCTACGAGCAGTACTTC.

The CDR3 spells CASSRGGGQSYEQYF. Here the CDR3 DNA reads TGTGCCAGCAGCCGGGGCGGGGGCCAGTCCTACGAGCAGTACTTC. The V call is TRBV11-2, the J call TRBJ2-7; maybe TRBD2 (7 bases). Trimming took 5 bases from V and 1 from J, leaving 15 bases between them. From germline, CDR1 is SGHAT and CDR2 FQNNGV. The CDR3 runs to 15 residues.

This rearrangement joins TRBV11-2 to TRBJ1-5; 7 nucleotides match TRBD1. Per germline, CDR1 SGHAT and CDR2 FQNNGV. The junction had 7 bases not matched to a gene; V was cut back by 1 base and J by 7 bases. The CDR3 extends over 15 amino acids. The CDR3 loop is CASSLAGDRSQPQHF. The CDR3 bases are TGTGCCAGCAGCTTAGCTGGGGACAGATCCCAGCCCCAGCATTTT.

The rearrangement uses TRBV27 and TRBJ1-1; D uncertain. Deletions cut 9 bases from V and 5 bases from J, with 19 bases between. Germline V gene data show CDR1 as MNHEY and CDR2 as SMNVEV (reference sequence). The CDR3 totals 14 residues. DNA of the CDR3: TGTGCCAGTAGCCCTAGGGAAGCGGGGACTGAAGCTTTCTTT. It encodes CASSPREAGTEAFF.

The chain is built from TRBV7-3 and TRBJ2-2; 12 bases line up with TRBD1. Per germline, CDR1 SGHTA and CDR2 FQGTGA. The CDR3 has 16 residues. V lost 3 bases, J lost 6 bases, and 5 bases stayed unmatched. The DNA for the CDR3 is TGTGCCAGCAGCTTCCCCGGGACAGGGGGCTCCGGGGAGCTGTTTTTT. It specifies CASSFPGTGGSGELFF.

The chain couples TRBV13 to TRBJ2-7; 11 nucleotides match TRBD1. CDR3 size: 14 residues. V shed 4 bases, J shed 5 bases, and the junction held 4 bases outside the gene matches. Germline values: CDR1 PRHDT, CDR2 FYEKMQ (reference sequence). In DNA, the CDR3 is TGTGCCAGCAGCTACGGACAGGGGGCGGACGAGCAGTACTTC. Protein: CASSYGQGADEQYF.